This T cell receptor beta chain was profiled in a study of Tregs in tolerant kidney transplant recipients. Assay: immunoSEQ multiplex PCR; the TCRdb copy retains only in-frame clones and omits some. The data hold some 240,000 clones, with approximately 83% observed a single time. The V gene lost 1 base and the J gene lost 8 bases, with 13 bases spanning the gap. Germline CDR1 is SGHNT and CDR2 is YYREEE (reference sequence). CDR3 length equals 14 residues. The clonotype comes from a human donor in good health. Specimen: CD4+ T cells from blood. The rearrangement joins TRBV5-4 to TRBJ1-3; D may be TRBD1 (6 bases). The CDR3 reads CASSLSRGGDTIYF. In DNA, the CDR3 is TGTGCCAGCAGCTTGTCCAGGGGCGGAGACACCATATATTTT.